This entry lists 32 T cell receptor beta chains sequenced from one sample in a study of T-cell memory formation after mild COVID-19. One entry per CDR3 protein, called by TCRdb with MiXCR from the 5' RACE reads. The data show approximately 210,000 distinct CDR3 sequences, about 10% seen once. The sequencing input was PBMCs or a T cell subset sorted from them (not recorded which). These receptors came from a man aged 18 to 29 who had mild COVID-19 (a few samples of this study predate the infection). Cell type and time point are not known.

This clonotype has just a few counts. This chain joins TRBV14 and TRBJ2-3; D may correspond to TRBD1 or TRBD2 (5 bases each). Per germline, CDR1 SGHDN and CDR2 FVKESK. This CDR3 has 15 residues. Trimming removed 4 bases at V and 2 bases at J, with 13 bases between. CDR3 loop: CASSPQWGTTDTQYF. CDR3 nucleotide sequence: TGTGCCAGCAGCCCGCAGTGGGGGACCACAGATACGCAGTATTTT.

This clonotype was counted only a few times. The V call is TRBV3-1, the J call TRBJ2-5; D unclear. The ends were cut back, 4 bases at V and 5 bases at J, with 8 bases in the middle. Germline-derived CDR1 and CDR2 are LGHDT and YNNKEL (reference sequence). CDR3 length: 12 residues. The CDR3 spells CASSRLGETQYF. As DNA, the CDR3 is TGTGCCAGCAGCCGTCTCGGGGAGACCCAGTACTTC.

This clonotype was seen ten or more times. The rearrangement uses TRBV3-1 and TRBJ1-1; no reliable D call. This CDR3 has 12 amino acids. Germline V CDR1 and CDR2: LGHDT, YNNKEL (reference sequence). Trimming pared 0 bases from V and 10 bases from J, leaving 9 bases between. CDR3 in DNA: TGTGCCAGCAGCCAAGAGGCACAGCGAGCTTTCTTT. This translates into CASSQEAQRAFF.

The gene calls are TRBV7-9 and TRBJ2-4, with TRBD1 as a possible D gene (6 bases). The V end lost 3 bases, the J end lost 7 bases, and 13 bases lay between the germline ends. The CDR3 totals 14 residues. Looked up from germline, CDR1 is SEHNR and CDR2 is FQNEAQ (reference sequence). CDR3 amino acids: CASSFRAGDNIQYF. The CDR3 nucleotides read TGTGCCAGCAGCTTCAGGGCAGGGGACAACATTCAGTACTTC.

The chain employs TRBV12-3 or TRBV12-4 and TRBJ1-1; D is ambiguous. The CDR3 spans 14 residues. The V end was cut by 2 bases, the J end by 1 base, with 8 bases between. DNA for the CDR3: TGTGCCAGCAGTTTATTCCGGGGGAACACTGAAGCTTTCTTT. Translation gives CASSLFRGNTEAFF.

The rearrangement joins TRBV15 to TRBJ1-3; D not certain. CDR1 LNHNV and CDR2 YYDKDF come from the germline V gene (reference sequence). This CDR3 has 18 residues. The V and J ends lost 0 bases and 0 bases respectively, with 15 bases between them. The CDR3 coding sequence is TGTGCCACCAGCAGAGATAGGAGGCGGTGGGACTCTGGAAACACCATATATTTT. Translated: CATSRDRRRWDSGNTIYF.

This clonotype was observed a few times. The chain uses TRBV5-5 and TRBJ2-1; D is unclear. CDR1 is SGHKS, CDR2 YYEKEE, per germline (reference sequence). The ends were cut back, 3 bases at V and 0 bases at J, with 10 bases in the middle. The CDR3 loop spans 15 amino acids. In DNA, the CDR3 is TGTGCCAGCAGCTCGACTGGGCCCTCCTACAATGAGCAGTTCTTC. This gives the protein CASSSTGPSYNEQFF.

At least ten counts were recorded for this clonotype. This rearrangement joins TRBV5-1 to TRBJ1-2; TRBD1 aligns across 10 bases. CDR1 is SGHRS and CDR2 is YFSETQ in the germline V gene. After removal of 5 bases from V and 5 bases from J, the junction contained 6 bases not matched to a gene. The CDR3 runs to 14 residues. The CDR3 spells CASSPGDRGYGYTF. The CDR3 DNA sequence: TGCGCCAGCAGTCCGGGGGACAGGGGATATGGCTACACCTTC.

In its sample, this clonotype was seen a few times. This chain joins TRBV7-2 and TRBJ1-5; D not resolved. The CDR3 covers 16 residues. The V gene's germline CDR1 is SGHTA and CDR2 FQGNSA. Trimming removed 5 bases from V and 6 bases from J, with 20 bases in between. CDR3 in DNA: TGTGCCAGCAGCCCGGGGAGAGAGCGGGGTCGTCAGCCCCAGCATTTT. Protein sequence: CASSPGRERGRQPQHF.

This clonotype was seen a few times. The V and J genes are TRBV23-1 and TRBJ1-5, with D maybe TRBD1 (5 bases). TRBV23-1 is reported as an ORF; its role is uncertain. Deletions cut 7 bases from V and 4 bases from J, with 26 bases between. This CDR3 is built from 18 residues. CDR3: CASIGDHKGFSGNQPQHF. CDR3 in DNA: TGCGCCAGCATAGGGGATCATAAGGGCTTTTCAGGGAATCAGCCCCAGCATTTT.

This clonotype was seen a handful of times. V is TRBV28 and J is TRBJ1-1; 11 positions match TRBD1. The V gene's germline CDR1 is MDHEN and CDR2 SYDVKM. V gave up 6 bases and J gave up 5 bases; unmatched junction bases: 2. The CDR3 length is 13 residues. The CDR3 reads CASSWDRGTEAFF. In nucleotides, the CDR3 is TGTGCCAGCAGCTGGGACAGGGGGACTGAAGCTTTCTTT.

This clonotype turned up a few times. This chain connects TRBV5-6 to TRBJ2-7, with 11 bases lining up with TRBD1. The germline V gene has CDR1 SGHDT and CDR2 YYEEEE. Germline trimming cut 3 bases from V and 3 bases from J; bases unmatched to any gene: 5. CDR3 length equals 15 residues. CDR3 region: CASSYPGQGGYEQYF. CDR3 DNA sequence: TGTGCCAGCAGCTACCCGGGACAGGGGGGCTACGAGCAGTACTTC.

This clonotype turned up a few times. CDR3 residues: CASRETRGTQYF. The CDR3 DNA is TGTGCCAGCCGAGAGACCCGTGGGACCCAGTACTTC. V usage is TRBV2 and J usage is TRBJ2-5; D unclear. This CDR3 has 12 residues. Germline V CDR1 and CDR2: SNHLY, FYNNEI. The ends were cut back, 8 bases at V and 7 bases at J, with 14 bases in the middle. Combining the CDR3 with reference TRBV2 and TRBJ2-5 gives the whole variable domain EPEVTQTPSHQVTQMGQEVILRCVPISNHLYFYWYRQILGQKVEFLVSFYNNEISEKSEIFDDQFSVERPDGSNFTLKIRSTKLEDSAMYFCASRETRGTQYFGPGTRLLVL.

A few counts support this clonotype. This sequence joins TRBV7-2 and TRBJ2-4; D gene uncertain. The V end lost 0 bases, the J end lost 9 bases, and 6 bases lay between the germline ends. Germline assignment: CDR1 SGHTA and CDR2 FQGNSA. The CDR3 has 12 amino acids. For the CDR3, the DNA is TGTGCCAGCAGCTTAGCCCTGGGCATTCAGTACTTC. This gives the protein CASSLALGIQYF.

This clonotype appeared once. The chain links TRBV5-5 to TRBJ1-2, with a possible D match to TRBD1 (5 bases). With 4 bases removed from V and 8 bases from J, the gap between germline ends came to 15 bases. Germline CDR1 and CDR2: SGHKS and YYEKEE (reference sequence). The CDR3 covers 13 residues. CDR3 protein: CASSPAGFWGYTF. Here the CDR3 DNA reads TGTGCCAGCAGCCCCGCAGGGTTTTGGGGCTACACCTTC.

The rearrangement links TRBV20-1 to TRBJ2-5; 9 positions match TRBD2. From germline, CDR1 is DFQATT and CDR2 SNEGSKA (reference sequence). Trimming took 4 bases from V and 4 from J; bases not matched to a gene: 13. The CDR3 loop spans 16 amino acids. The CDR3 sequence: CSAIVVAGGPIETQYF. DNA of the CDR3: TGCAGTGCTATCGTAGTGGCGGGAGGGCCGATAGAGACCCAGTACTTC.

A few counts support this clonotype. The chain employs TRBV4-1 and TRBJ1-5; TRBD1 is a possible D gene (5 bases). Trimming took 0 bases from V and 5 from J, leaving 17 bases between them. The CDR3 is 17 amino acids. The V gene's germline CDR1 is MGHRA and CDR2 YSYEKL. The CDR3 reads CASSQDSQGWGDQPQHF. In DNA form, the CDR3 reads TGCGCCAGCAGCCAAGATTCTCAGGGCTGGGGGGATCAGCCCCAGCATTTT.

The CDR3: CASSQVPWATGELFF. The CDR3 DNA reads TGCGCCAGCAGCCAAGTACCATGGGCCACCGGGGAGCTGTTTTTT. The rearrangement uses TRBV4-1 and TRBJ2-2; D is uncertain. CDR1 and CDR2 from the germline V gene are MGHRA and YSYEKL. V lost 1 base, J lost 4 bases, and 10 bases lay in between. The length of the CDR3 is 15 residues.

This clonotype occurred a few times. The chain carries TRBV7-2 and TRBJ2-5; D is possibly TRBD1 or TRBD2 (6 bases each). V lost 6 bases, J lost 7 bases, and 15 bases lay in between. CDR3 length: 13 amino acids. Germline V gene sequence: CDR1 SGHTA, CDR2 FQGNSA. Written as DNA, the CDR3 is TGTGCCAGCAGGCGACCGGGGGCGGGGACCCAGTACTTC. It translates to CASRRPGAGTQYF.

The rearrangement links TRBV11-2 to TRBJ1-6; D may be TRBD1 (5 bases). This CDR3 comprises 13 residues. The V gene lost 5 bases and the J gene lost 10 bases, with 12 bases spanning the gap. Germline-derived CDR1 and CDR2 are SGHAT and FQNNGV. The CDR3 is CASSLLGGSPLHF. Written as DNA, the CDR3 is TGTGCCAGCAGCCTATTGGGGGGATCACCCCTCCACTTT.

This chain links TRBV10-3 with TRBJ2-3; 11 bases fit TRBD2. V was clipped by 5 bases and J by 6 bases; unmatched bases: 1. Germline values: CDR1 ENHRY, CDR2 SYGVKD. The CDR3 covers 13 residues. The CDR3 coding sequence is TGTGCCATCAGTTTAGCGGGGGGGGATACGCAGTATTTT. Amino acids: CAISLAGGDTQYF.

A few counts support this clonotype. The chain has TRBV20-1 and TRBJ1-5; D is undetermined. The CDR3 has 14 residues. Germline CDR1 and CDR2: DFQATT and SNEGSKA (reference sequence). V was clipped by 6 bases and J by 0 bases, with 12 bases between them. The CDR3 is CSAPRGGSNQPQHF. CDR3 nucleotides: TGCAGTGCCCCCCGAGGAGGTAGCAATCAGCCCCAGCATTTT.

As DNA, the CDR3 is TGTGCCAGCAGCTTACTTCAGGGGGGCTATGGCTACACCTTC. This encodes CASSLLQGGYGYTF. J is TRBJ1-2 and V is TRBV7-2, with 7 bases fitting TRBD1. The germline CDR1 and CDR2 sequences are SGHTA and FQGNSA. Losses at the gene ends were 2 bases for V and 4 bases for J; bases not matched to a gene: 4. There are 14 residues in the CDR3.

The chain joins TRBV11-1 to TRBJ2-1, with TRBD2 identical over 12 bases. Trimming cost V 5 bases and J 6 bases; bases outside gene matches: 8. CDR3 length equals 16 residues. Germline CDR1 reads SGHAT; CDR2 reads FQDESV (reference sequence). As DNA, the CDR3 is TGTGCCAGCAGCGTATCTCTAGCGGGGGGGCCCAATGAGCAGTTCTTC. Amino acid sequence: CASSVSLAGGPNEQFF. The full variable domain, in which reference TRBV11-1 and TRBJ2-1 provide the parts outside the CDR3, is EAEVAQSPRYKITEKSQAVAFWCDPISGHATLYWYRQILGQGPELLVQFQDESVVDDSQLPKDRFSAERLKGVDSTLKIQPAELGDSAMYLCASSVSLAGGPNEQFFGPGTRLTVL.

The sample holds many counts of this clonotype. V gene TRBV7-3 combines with J gene TRBJ2-2, with D maybe TRBD2 (5 bases). Deletions cut 5 bases from V and 2 bases from J, with 9 bases between. The CDR3 length is 14 residues. The V gene's germline CDR1 is SGHTA and CDR2 FQGTGA. Written as DNA, the CDR3 is TGTGCCAGCAGCCGGACTGTTAACACCGGGGAGCTGTTTTTT. Encoded protein: CASSRTVNTGELFF.

This clonotype was counted a few times. V gene TRBV5-6 combines with J gene TRBJ1-1; D gene unclear. The CDR3 is 15 residues long. Germline-derived CDR1 and CDR2 are SGHDT and YYEEEE. V was cut by 0 bases and J by 1 base, with 10 bases left in between. The CDR3 nucleotides read TGTGCCAGCAGCTTGGCCGCGGCAGGGAACACTGAAGCTTTCTTT. Its translation is CASSLAAAGNTEAFF.

This chain links TRBV20-1 with TRBJ1-5, with 7 bases lining up with TRBD1. Trimming removed 5 bases from V and 6 bases from J; junction bases left unmatched: 13. Germline assignment: CDR1 DFQATT and CDR2 SNEGSKA (reference sequence). The CDR3 runs to 15 residues. The CDR3 nucleotides are TGCAGTGCTGTGACTTCGGGACAGATGATTCAGCCCCAGCATTTT. Protein sequence: CSAVTSGQMIQPQHF.

V usage is TRBV20-1 and J usage is TRBJ2-7; 8 positions match TRBD1. V was pared by 3 bases and J by 2 bases, with 3 bases of the junction left unmatched. The CDR3 is 13 amino acids. Germline V lookup: CDR1 DFQATT, CDR2 SNEGSKA (reference sequence). CDR3 in amino acids: CSARGDRTYEQYV. CDR3 in DNA: TGCAGTGCTAGGGGGGACAGGACCTACGAGCAGTACGTC.

This clonotype was counted only a few times. This chain joins TRBV28 and TRBJ2-5, with D unresolved. In germline, CDR1 is MDHEN, CDR2 SYDVKM. With 5 bases removed from V and 4 bases from J, the gap between germline ends came to 14 bases. The CDR3 is 14 amino acids. The CDR3 reads CASSLPWSRETQYF. The CDR3 region has the DNA TGTGCCAGCAGTCTCCCGTGGTCAAGAGAGACCCAGTACTTC. The full variable domain, completed using reference TRBV28 and TRBJ2-5, is DVKVTQSSRYLVKRTGEKVFLECVQDMDHENMFWYRQDPGLGLRLIYFSYDVKMKEKGDIPEGYSVSREKKERFSLILESASTNQTSMYLCASSLPWSRETQYFGPGTRLLVL.

Only a few counts were recorded for this clonotype. The V gene is TRBV5-5, the J gene TRBJ2-7, with D uncertain. Germline lookup yields CDR1 SGHKS and CDR2 YYEKEE (reference sequence). The CDR3 covers 17 residues. The V gene lost 1 base and the J gene lost 0 bases, with 17 bases spanning the gap. The CDR3 reads CASSLSGWGFYSYEQYF. The CDR3 region has the DNA TGTGCCAGCAGCTTGTCTGGGTGGGGTTTTTACTCCTACGAGCAGTACTTC.

The rearrangement uses TRBV4-1 and TRBJ2-4; D is ambiguous. The ends were cut back, 1 base at V and 0 bases at J, with 10 bases in the middle. This CDR3 is 16 amino acids long. Germline assignment: CDR1 MGHRA and CDR2 YSYEKL. The CDR3, as DNA: TGCGCCAGCAGCCAAGGCAGGCCTGAAGCCAAAAACATTCAGTACTTC. Translated, it gives CASSQGRPEAKNIQYF.

V is TRBV29-1 and J is TRBJ1-5, with D hard to call. The germline V gene encodes CDR1 SQVTM and CDR2 ANQGSEA. Deletions cut 4 bases from V and 2 bases from J, with 9 bases between. The CDR3 sequence is 13 residues long. The CDR3 bases are TGCAGCGTTGGGCAGGTTGGCAATCAGCCCCAGCATTTT. It translates to CSVGQVGNQPQHF. The full variable domain, in which reference TRBV29-1 and TRBJ1-5 provide the parts outside the CDR3, is SAVISQKPSRDICQRGTSLTIQCQVDSQVTMMFWYRQQPGQSLTLIATANQGSEATYESGFVIDKFPISRPNLTFSTLTVSNMSPEDSSIYLCSVGQVGNQPQHFGDGTRLSIL.